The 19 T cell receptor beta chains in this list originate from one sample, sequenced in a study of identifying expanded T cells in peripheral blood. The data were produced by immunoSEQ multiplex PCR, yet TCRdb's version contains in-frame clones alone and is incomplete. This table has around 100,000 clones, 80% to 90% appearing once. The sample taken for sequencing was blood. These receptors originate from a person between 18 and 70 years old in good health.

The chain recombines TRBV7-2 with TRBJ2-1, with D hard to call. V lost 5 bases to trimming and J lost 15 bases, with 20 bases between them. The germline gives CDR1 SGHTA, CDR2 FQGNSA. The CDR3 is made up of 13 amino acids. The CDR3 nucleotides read TGTGCCAGCAGCCCGACCCCCGGTAGTGCACTGTTCTTC. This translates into CASSPTPGSALFF.

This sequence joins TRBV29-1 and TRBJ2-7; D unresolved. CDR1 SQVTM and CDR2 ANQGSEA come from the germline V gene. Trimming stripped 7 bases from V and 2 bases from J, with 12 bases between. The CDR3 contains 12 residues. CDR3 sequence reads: CSATTQPYEQYF. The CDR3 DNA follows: TGCAGCGCAACGACACAACCCTACGAGCAGTACTTC.

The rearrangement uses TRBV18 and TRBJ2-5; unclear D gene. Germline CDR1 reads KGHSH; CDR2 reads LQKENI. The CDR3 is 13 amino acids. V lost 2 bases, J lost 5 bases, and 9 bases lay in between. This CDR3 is CASSPAHRETQYF. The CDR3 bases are TGTGCCAGCTCACCAGCTCACCGGGAGACCCAGTACTTC. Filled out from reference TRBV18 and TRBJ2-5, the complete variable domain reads NAGVMQNPRHLVRRRGQEARLRCSPMKGHSHVYWYRQLPEEGLKFMVYLQKENIIDESGMPKERFSAEFPKEGPSILRIQQVVRGDSAAYFCASSPAHRETQYFGPGTRLLVL.

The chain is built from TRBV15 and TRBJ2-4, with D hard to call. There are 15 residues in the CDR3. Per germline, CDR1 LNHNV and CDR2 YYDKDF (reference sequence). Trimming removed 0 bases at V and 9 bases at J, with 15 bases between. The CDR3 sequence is CATSREDSIPRIQYF. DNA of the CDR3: TGTGCCACCAGCAGAGAGGATTCGATCCCCCGCATTCAGTACTTC.

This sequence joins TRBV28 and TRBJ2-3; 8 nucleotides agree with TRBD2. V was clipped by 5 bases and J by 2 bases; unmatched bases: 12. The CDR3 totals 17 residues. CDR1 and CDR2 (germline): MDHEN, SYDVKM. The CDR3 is CASSPLRGRGDTDTQYF. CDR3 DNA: TGTGCCAGCAGTCCGCTTCGTGGGCGGGGGGACACAGATACGCAGTATTTT. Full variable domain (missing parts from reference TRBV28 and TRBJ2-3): DVKVTQSSRYLVKRTGEKVFLECVQDMDHENMFWYRQDPGLGLRLIYFSYDVKMKEKGDIPEGYSVSREKKERFSLILESASTNQTSMYLCASSPLRGRGDTDTQYFGPGTRLTVL.

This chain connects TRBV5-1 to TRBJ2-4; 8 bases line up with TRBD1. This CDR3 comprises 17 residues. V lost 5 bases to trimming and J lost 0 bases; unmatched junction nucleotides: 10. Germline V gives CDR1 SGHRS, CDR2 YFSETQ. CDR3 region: CASSPTWDRLAKNIQYF. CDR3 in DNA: TGCGCCAGCAGTCCAACCTGGGACAGGCTAGCCAAAAACATTCAGTACTTC.

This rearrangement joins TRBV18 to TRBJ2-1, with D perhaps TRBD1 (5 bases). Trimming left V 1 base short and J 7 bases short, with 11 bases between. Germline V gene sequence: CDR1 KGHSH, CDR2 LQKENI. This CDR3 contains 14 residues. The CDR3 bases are TGTGCCAGCTCACCACGGACGGACAAAAATGAGCAGTTCTTC. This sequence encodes CASSPRTDKNEQFF. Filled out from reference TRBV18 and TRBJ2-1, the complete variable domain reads NAGVMQNPRHLVRRRGQEARLRCSPMKGHSHVYWYRQLPEEGLKFMVYLQKENIIDESGMPKERFSAEFPKEGPSILRIQQVVRGDSAAYFCASSPRTDKNEQFFGPGTRLTVL.

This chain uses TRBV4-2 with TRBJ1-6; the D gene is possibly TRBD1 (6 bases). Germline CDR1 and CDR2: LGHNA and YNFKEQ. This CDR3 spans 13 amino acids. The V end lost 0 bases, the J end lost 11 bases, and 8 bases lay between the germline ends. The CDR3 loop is CASSQDHRAPLHF. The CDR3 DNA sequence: TGTGCCAGCAGCCAAGATCACAGGGCACCCCTCCACTTT.

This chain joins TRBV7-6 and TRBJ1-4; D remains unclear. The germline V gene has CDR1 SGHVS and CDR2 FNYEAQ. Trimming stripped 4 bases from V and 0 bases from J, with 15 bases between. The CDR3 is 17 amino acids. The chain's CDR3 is CASSSRPRAATNEKLFF. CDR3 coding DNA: TGTGCCAGCAGCTCCCGCCCGCGCGCTGCAACTAATGAAAAACTGTTTTTT.

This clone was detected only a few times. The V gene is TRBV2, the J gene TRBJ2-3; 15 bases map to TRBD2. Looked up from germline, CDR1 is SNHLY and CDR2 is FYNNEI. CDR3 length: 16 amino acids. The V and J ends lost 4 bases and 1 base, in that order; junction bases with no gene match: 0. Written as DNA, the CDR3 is TGTGCCAGCAGTGGGACTAGCGGGGGGGGCACAGATACGCAGTATTTT. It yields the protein CASSGTSGGGTDTQYF. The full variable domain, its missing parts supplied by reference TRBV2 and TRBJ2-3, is EPEVTQTPSHQVTQMGQEVILRCVPISNHLYFYWYRQILGQKVEFLVSFYNNEISEKSEIFDDQFSVERPDGSNFTLKIRSTKLEDSAMYFCASSGTSGGGTDTQYFGPGTRLTVL.

The CDR3 here is CASSQEAGEGGTYGYTF. The CDR3 DNA reads TGTGCCAGCAGCCAAGAGGCAGGGGAGGGTGGTACTTATGGCTACACCTTC. V and J are TRBV4-2 and TRBJ1-2, with D possibly being TRBD1 (6 bases). CDR3 length: 17 residues. Trimming took off 0 bases at V and 5 bases at J, with 19 bases between the two ends. Per the germline V gene, CDR1 is LGHNA and CDR2 is YNFKEQ.

The CDR3 DNA is TGTGCCAGCAGCCAAGATTGGGGGGTAGCTTTCTTT. This encodes CASSQDWGVAFF. V and J are TRBV14 and TRBJ1-1; a possible D gene is TRBD1 (5 bases). CDR1 and CDR2 from the germline V gene are SGHDN and FVKESK. V was shortened by 0 bases and J by 10 bases, with 9 bases between the two germline ends. The CDR3 has 12 amino acids. The full variable domain, its missing parts supplied by reference TRBV14 and TRBJ1-1, is EAGVTQFPSHSVIEKGQTVTLRCDPISGHDNLYWYRRVMGKEIKFLLHFVKESKQDESGMPNNRFLAERTGGTYSTLKVQPAELEDSGVYFCASSQDWGVAFFGQGTRLTVV.

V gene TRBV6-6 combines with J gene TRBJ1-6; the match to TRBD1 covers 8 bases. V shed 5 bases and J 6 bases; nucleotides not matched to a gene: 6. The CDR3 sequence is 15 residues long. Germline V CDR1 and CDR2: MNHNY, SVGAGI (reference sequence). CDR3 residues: CASSLSGQGNSPLHF. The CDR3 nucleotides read TGTGCCAGCAGTCTTTCAGGACAGGGTAATTCACCCCTCCACTTT.

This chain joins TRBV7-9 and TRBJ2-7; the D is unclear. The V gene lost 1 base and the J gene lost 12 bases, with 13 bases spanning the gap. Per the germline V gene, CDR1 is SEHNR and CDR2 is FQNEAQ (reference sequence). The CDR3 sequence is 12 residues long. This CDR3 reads CASSLDYSRRYF. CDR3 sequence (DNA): TGTGCCAGCAGCTTAGATTATAGCCGGCGGTACTTC. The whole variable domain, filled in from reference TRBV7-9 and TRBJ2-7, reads DTGVSQNPRHKITKRGQNVTFRCDPISEHNRLYWYRQTLGQGPEFLTYFQNEAQLEKSRLLSDRFSAERPKGSFSTLEIQRTEQGDSAMYLCASSLDYSRRYFGPGTRLTVT.

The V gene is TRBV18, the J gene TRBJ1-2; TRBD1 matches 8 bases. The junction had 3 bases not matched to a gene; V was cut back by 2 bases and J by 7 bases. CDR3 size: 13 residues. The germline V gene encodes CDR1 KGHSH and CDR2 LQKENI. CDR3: CASSPGQGTGYTF. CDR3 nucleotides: TGTGCCAGCTCACCAGGACAGGGAACTGGCTACACCTTC.

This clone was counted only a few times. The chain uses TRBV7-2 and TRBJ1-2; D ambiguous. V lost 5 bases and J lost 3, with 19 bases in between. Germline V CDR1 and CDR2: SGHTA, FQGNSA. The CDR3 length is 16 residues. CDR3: CASSASWEGRHYGYTF. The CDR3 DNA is TGTGCCAGCAGCGCCTCCTGGGAGGGTCGACACTATGGCTACACCTTC. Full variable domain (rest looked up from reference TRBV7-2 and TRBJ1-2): GAGVSQSPSNKVTEKGKDVELRCDPISGHTALYWYRQSLGQGLEFLIYFQGNSAPDKSGLPSDRFSAERTGGSVSTLTIQRTQQEDSAVYLCASSASWEGRHYGYTFGSGTRLTVV.

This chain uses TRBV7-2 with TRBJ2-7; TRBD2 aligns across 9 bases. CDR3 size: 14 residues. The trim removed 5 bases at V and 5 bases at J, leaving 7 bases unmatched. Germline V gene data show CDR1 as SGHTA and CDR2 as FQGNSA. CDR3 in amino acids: CASSQIAGAHEQYF. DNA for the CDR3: TGTGCCAGCAGCCAAATAGCGGGGGCCCACGAGCAGTACTTC.

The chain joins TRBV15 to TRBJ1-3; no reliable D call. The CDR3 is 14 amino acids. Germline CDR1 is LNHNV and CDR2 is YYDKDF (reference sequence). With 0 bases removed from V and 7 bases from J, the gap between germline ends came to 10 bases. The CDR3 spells CATSRDRSVNTIYF. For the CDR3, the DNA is TGTGCCACCAGCAGAGATCGCTCGGTGAACACCATATATTTT.

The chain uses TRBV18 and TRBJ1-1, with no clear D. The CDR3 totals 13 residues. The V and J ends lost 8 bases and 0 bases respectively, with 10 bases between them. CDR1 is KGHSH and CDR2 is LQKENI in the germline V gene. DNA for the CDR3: TGTGCCAGCCGAGAGTCCCTGAACACTGAAGCTTTCTTT. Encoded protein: CASRESLNTEAFF.